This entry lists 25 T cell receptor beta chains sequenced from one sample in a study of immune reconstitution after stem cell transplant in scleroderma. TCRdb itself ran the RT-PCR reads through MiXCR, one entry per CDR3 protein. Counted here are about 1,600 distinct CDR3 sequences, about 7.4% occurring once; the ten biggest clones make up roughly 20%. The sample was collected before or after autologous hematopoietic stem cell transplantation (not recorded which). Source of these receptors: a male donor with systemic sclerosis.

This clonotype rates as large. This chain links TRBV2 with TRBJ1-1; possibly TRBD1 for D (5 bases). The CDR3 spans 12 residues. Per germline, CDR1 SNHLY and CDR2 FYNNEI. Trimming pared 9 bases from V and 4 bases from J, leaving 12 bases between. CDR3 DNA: TGTGCCAGTCCGGGGGGGTCCACTGAAGCTTTCTTT. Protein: CASPGGSTEAFF.

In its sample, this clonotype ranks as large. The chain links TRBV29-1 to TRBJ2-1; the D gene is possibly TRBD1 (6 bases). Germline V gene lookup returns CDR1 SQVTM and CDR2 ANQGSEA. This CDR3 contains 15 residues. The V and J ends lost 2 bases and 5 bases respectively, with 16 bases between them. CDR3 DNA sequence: TGCAGCGTTGAAAATTCCCAGGGGAACAACAATGAGCAGTTCTTC. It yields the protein CSVENSQGNNNEQFF.

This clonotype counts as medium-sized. The CDR3 nucleotides read TGCAGTGCTAGTGAACCGGAGGCGGGGGGACAAGAGACCCAGTACTTC. This encodes CSASEPEAGGQETQYF. The chain has TRBV20-1 and TRBJ2-5; 8 bases fit TRBD2. Germline V gene lookup returns CDR1 DFQATT and CDR2 SNEGSKA (reference sequence). Losses at the gene ends were 3 bases for V and 2 bases for J; bases not matched to a gene: 11. The CDR3 contains 16 residues.

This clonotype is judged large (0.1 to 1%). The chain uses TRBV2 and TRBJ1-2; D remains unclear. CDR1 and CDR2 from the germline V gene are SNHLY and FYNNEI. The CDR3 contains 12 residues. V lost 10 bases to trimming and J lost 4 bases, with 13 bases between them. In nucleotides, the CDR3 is TGTGCCACCTACACACAGCTCTATGGCTACACCTTC. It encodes CATYTQLYGYTF.

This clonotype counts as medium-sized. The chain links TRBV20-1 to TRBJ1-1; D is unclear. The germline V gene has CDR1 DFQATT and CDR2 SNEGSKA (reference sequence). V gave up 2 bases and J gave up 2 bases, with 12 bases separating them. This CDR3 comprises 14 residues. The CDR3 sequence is CSARNKGSNTEAFF. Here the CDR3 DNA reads TGCAGTGCTAGAAACAAGGGAAGCAACACTGAAGCTTTCTTT.

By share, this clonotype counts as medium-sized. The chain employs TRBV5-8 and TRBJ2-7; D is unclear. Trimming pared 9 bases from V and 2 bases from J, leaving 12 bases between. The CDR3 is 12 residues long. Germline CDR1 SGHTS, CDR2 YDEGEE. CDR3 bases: TGTGCCACCTCCCGTACCACCTACGAGCAGTACTTC. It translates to CATSRTTYEQYF.

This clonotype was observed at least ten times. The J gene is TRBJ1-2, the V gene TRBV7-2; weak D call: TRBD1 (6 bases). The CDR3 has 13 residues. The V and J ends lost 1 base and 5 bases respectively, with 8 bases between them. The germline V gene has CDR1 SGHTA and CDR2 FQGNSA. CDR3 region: CASSLGTEYGYTF. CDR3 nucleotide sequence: TGTGCCAGCAGCTTAGGGACAGAGTATGGCTACACCTTC.

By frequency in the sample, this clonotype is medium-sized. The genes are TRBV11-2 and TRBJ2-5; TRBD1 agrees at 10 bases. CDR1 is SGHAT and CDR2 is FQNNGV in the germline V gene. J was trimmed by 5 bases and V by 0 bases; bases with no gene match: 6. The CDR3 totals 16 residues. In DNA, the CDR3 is TGTGCCAGCAGCTTAGACCCGACAGGGGGCGTGGAGACCCAGTACTTC. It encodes CASSLDPTGGVETQYF.

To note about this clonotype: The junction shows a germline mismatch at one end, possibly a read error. The DNA of the CDR3 is TGCGCCGGCAGTTTATCACCAGGCAATCAGCCCCAGCATTTT. Protein product: CAGSLSPGNQPQHF. The V and J genes are TRBV27 and TRBJ1-5; no definite D call. The V gene's germline CDR1 is MNHEY and CDR2 SMNVEV (reference sequence). CDR3 length: 14 residues.

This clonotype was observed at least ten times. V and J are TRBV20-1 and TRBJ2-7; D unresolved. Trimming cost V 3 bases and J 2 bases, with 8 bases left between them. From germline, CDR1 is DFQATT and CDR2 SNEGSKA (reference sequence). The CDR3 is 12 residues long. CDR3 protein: CSARWEAYEQYF. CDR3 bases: TGCAGTGCTAGGTGGGAAGCCTACGAGCAGTACTTC.

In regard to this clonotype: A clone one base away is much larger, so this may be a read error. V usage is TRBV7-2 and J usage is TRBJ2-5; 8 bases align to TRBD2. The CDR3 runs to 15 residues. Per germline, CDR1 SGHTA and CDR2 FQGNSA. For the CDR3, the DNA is TGTGCCAGCAGCTTAGGGCGGGGGGTCCAAGGGACCCAGTACTTC. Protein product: CASSLGRGVQGTQYF.

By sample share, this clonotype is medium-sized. CDR3 bases: TGTGCCATCAGTGACAGACAACCGAACACTGAAGCTTTCTTT. Translating gives CAISDRQPNTEAFF. The J gene is TRBJ1-1, the V gene TRBV10-3, with D uncertain. Trimming took 3 bases from V and 1 from J, leaving 9 bases between them. Germline CDR1 reads ENHRY; CDR2 reads SYGVKD. The CDR3 consists of 14 residues.

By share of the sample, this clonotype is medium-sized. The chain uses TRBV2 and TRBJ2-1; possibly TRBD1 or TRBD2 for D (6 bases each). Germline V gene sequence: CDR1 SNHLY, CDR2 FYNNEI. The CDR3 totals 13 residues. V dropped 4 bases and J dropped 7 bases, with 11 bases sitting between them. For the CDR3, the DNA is TGTGCCAGCAGTGGGGTAGGGGGGAATGAGCAGTTCTTC. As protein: CASSGVGGNEQFF.

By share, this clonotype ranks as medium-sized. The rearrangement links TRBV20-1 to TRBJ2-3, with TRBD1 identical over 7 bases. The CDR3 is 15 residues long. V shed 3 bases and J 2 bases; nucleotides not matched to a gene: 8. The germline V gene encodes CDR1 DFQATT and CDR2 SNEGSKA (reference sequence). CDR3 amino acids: CSASGGQDFTDTQYF. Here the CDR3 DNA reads TGCAGTGCTAGCGGTGGACAGGACTTCACAGATACGCAGTATTTT.

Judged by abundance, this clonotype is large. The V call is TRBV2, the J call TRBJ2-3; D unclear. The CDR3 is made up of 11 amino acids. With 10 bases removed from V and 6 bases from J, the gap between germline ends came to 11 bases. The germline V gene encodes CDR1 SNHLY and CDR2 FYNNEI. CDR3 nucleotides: TGTGCCATCCGTATCGTGGATACGCAGTATTTT. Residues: CAIRIVDTQYF.

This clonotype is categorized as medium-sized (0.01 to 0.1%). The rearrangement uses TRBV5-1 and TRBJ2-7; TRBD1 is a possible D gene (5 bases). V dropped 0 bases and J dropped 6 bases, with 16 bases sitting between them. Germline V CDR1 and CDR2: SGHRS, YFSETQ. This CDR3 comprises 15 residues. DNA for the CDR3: TGCGCCAGCAGCTTGGGGCAGGGCGAGACAGTCGAGCAGTACTTC. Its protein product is CASSLGQGETVEQYF.

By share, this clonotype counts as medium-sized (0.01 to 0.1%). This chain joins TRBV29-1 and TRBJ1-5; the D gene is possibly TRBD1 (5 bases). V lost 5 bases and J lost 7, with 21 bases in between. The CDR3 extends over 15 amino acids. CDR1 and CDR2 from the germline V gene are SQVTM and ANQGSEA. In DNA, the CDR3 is TGCAGCGTTCAGTCGTTGAGGACAAACAGACAGCCCCAGCATTTT. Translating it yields CSVQSLRTNRQPQHF.

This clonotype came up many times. Here the CDR3 reads CASSQNRQGPSSYEQYF. DNA for the CDR3: TGCGCCAGCAGCCAGAATAGACAGGGCCCCAGCTCCTACGAGCAGTACTTC. The rearrangement uses TRBV5-1 and TRBJ2-7, with 7 bases identical to TRBD1. The CDR3 totals 17 residues. CDR1 is SGHRS and CDR2 is YFSETQ in the germline V gene. With 4 bases clipped from V and 0 bases from J, the junction kept 13 bases outside the gene matches. Using reference TRBV5-1 and TRBJ2-7 for the parts outside the CDR3, the full variable domain is KAGVTQTPRYLIKTRGQQVTLSCSPISGHRSVSWYQQTPGQGLQFLFEYFSETQRNKGNFPGRFSGRQFSNSRSEMNVSTLELGDSALYLCASSQNRQGPSSYEQYFGPGTRLTVT.

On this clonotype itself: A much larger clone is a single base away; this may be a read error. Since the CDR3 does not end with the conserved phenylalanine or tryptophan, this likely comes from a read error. Here the CDR3 reads CASSVSPNYGYTL. The CDR3 DNA sequence: TGTGCCAGCAGCGTAAGTCCTAACTATGGCTACACCCTC. The V call is TRBV9, the J call TRBJ1-2; D is ambiguous. Germline lookup yields CDR1 SGDLS and CDR2 YYNGEE. The CDR3 totals 13 residues. V was shortened by 1 base and J by 0 bases, with 4 bases between the two germline ends.

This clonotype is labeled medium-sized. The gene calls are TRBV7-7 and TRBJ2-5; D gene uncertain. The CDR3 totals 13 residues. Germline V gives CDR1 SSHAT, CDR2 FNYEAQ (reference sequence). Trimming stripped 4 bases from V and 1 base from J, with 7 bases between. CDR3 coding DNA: TGTGCCAGCAGCTCGACCCTCCAAGAGACCCAGTACTTC. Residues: CASSSTLQETQYF.

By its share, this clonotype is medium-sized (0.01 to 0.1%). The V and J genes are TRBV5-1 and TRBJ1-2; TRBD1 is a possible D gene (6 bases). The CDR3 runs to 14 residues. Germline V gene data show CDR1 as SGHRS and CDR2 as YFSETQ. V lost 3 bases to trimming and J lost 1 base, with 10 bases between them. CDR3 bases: TGCGCCAGCAGCTCTTTACAGGGTAACTATGGCTACACCTTC. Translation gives CASSSLQGNYGYTF. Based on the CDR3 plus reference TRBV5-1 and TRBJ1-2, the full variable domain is KAGVTQTPRYLIKTRGQQVTLSCSPISGHRSVSWYQQTPGQGLQFLFEYFSETQRNKGNFPGRFSGRQFSNSRSEMNVSTLELGDSALYLCASSSLQGNYGYTFGSGTRLTVV.

This CDR3 reads CASSGLLSTDTQYF. CDR3 nucleotide sequence: TGTGCCAGCAGCGGATTACTTAGCACAGATACGCAGTATTTT. This rearrangement joins TRBV11-1 to TRBJ2-3; D gene unclear. The CDR3 is 14 amino acids. In germline, CDR1 is SGHAT, CDR2 FQDESV (reference sequence). Between the trimmed V and J ends, which lost 5 bases and 0 bases, there was a span of 9 bases.

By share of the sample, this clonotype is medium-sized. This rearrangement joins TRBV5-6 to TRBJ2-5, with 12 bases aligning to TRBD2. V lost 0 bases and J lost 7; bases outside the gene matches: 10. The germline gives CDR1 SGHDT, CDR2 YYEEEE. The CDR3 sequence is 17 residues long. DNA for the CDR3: TGTGCCAGCAGCTTGGGACTAGCGGGGGCTAACAAGGGGACCCAGTACTTC. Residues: CASSLGLAGANKGTQYF.

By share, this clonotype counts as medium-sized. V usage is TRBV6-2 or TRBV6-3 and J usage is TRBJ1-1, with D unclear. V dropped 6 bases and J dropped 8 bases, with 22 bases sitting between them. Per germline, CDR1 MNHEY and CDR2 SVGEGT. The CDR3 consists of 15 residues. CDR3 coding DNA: TGTGCCAGCAGACACGGTGACTTGCCTCATCTAGAAGCTTTCTTT. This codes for CASRHGDLPHLEAFF.

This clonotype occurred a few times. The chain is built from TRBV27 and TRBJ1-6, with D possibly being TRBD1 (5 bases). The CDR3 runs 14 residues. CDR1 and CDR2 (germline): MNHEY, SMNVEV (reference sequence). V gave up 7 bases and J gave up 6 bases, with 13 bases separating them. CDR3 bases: TGTGCCAGCAAAGTCGGGGGAGGTAATTCACCCCTCCACTTT. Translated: CASKVGGGNSPLHF.